This TCR beta chain was documented in a study of blood T cell repertoires in COVID-19 (dated by TCRdb to 2018 to 2021). As for the study more broadly: The collaborator samples originated in the United States, Italy and Spain and spanned the acute and convalescent phases of COVID-19. The prospective study material was composed of cDNA or gDNA derived from T cells, B-cell-depleted T cells, or PBMCs. Deeply sampled blood TCRbeta repertoires from subjects exposed to, actively infected with, or recovered from COVID-19 were included in the dataset. A freely available public database, intended as a resource for researchers studying the immune response to SARS-CoV-2, is where the repertoires were released. The samples were drawn from two sources: the first 160 participants of the ongoing ImmuneRACE study, and fewer than 1,500 subjects contributed by 6 global collaborators. Sample metadata almost always included a de-identified subject ID, COVID-19 status, age in years and sex. Where available, HLA class I and class II types were obtained from metadata supplied by the sample provider rather than from assay-based typing.

TCRbeta CDR3 regions were amplified from genomic DNA by means of the immunoSEQ Assay, a bias-controlled multiplex PCR. As for how the authors treated the data: The number of nucleated cells in each sample was estimated from the amplification of reference gene primers within the assay. To quantify the absolute abundance of each unique TCRbeta CDR3 rearrangement, sequence reads were collapsed and filtered. For each sample, productive Simpson clonality was calculated as the square root of Simpson's diversity index across productive rearrangements. TCRdb retrieved this table from immuneACCESS and kept in-frame rearrangements only. Not all clones are present; in checked studies, unresolved V genes account for under half, and no reason is known for the remainder. From that table come the V and J calls and clone size; the DNA was used to work out D and trimming. The sample table lists roughly 210,000 clones, approximately 80% of them with a count of one. The top ten clonotypes cover about 10% of the sample.

General study outcomes and caveats: Clinical and demographic metadata were provided uncurated, with the amount varying by source and participant.

One collaborating source in Seattle enrolled patients during active infection and followed them longitudinally through the course of disease. The collaborating institutions used their own protocols to collect whole blood in K2EDTA tubes. For TCRbeta analysis, collaborators shipped samples in one of three forms: frozen whole blood, isolated PBMCs, or DNA extracted from either of those sample types. In the germline V gene, CDR1 corresponds to MNHNS and CDR2 to SASEGT. Counted from cysteine to phenylalanine, this CDR3 has 15 amino acids. The retained sequence is limited to the CDR3, 45 bases, with the frame set at the first base. Trimming accounts for 3 bases at V and 6 bases at J, while the number of junction bases matched to no gene is 8. About this clone itself: Its antigen remains unidentified. Per-base qualities were not stored, and no clone one base away is much larger.

Sequencing used peripheral blood. Recombination connected TRBV6-1 to TRBJ2-4; 7 junctional bases match TRBD2. This clonotype was obtained from an elderly woman with COVID-19, enrolled during active disease. This receptor has the CDR3 CASSDRRGRANIQYF. The nucleotides are TGTGCCAGCAGTGATAGACGGGGGAGGGCAAACATTCAGTACTTC.